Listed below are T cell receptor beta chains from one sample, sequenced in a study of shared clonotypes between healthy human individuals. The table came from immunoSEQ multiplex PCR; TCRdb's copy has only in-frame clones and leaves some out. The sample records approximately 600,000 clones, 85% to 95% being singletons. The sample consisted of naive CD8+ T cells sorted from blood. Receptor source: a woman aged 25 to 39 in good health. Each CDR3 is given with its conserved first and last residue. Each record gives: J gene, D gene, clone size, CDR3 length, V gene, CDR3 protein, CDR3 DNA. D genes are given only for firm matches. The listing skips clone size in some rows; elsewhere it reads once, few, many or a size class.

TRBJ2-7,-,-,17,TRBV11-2,CASSLASRAPRGYEQYF,TGTGCCAGCAGCTTAGCATCGCGCGCTCCGCGCGGCTACGAGCAGTACTTC
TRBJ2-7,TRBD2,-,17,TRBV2,CASSNGGGPAFLDEQYF,TGTGCCAGCAGTAACGGGGGGGGCCCTGCCTTTTTAGACGAGCAGTACTTC
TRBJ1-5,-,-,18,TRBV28,CASSWAGREIYSNQPQHF,TGTGCCAGCAGTTGGGCGGGACGGGAGATATATAGCAATCAGCCCCAGCATTTT
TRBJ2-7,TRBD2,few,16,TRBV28,CASSPPGRSGTYEQYF,TGTGCCAGCAGTCCCCCGGGGCGGAGCGGGACCTACGAGCAGTACTTC
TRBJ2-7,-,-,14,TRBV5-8,CASSFVGLPYEQYF,TGTGCCAGCAGCTTCGTCGGCCTCCCCTACGAGCAGTACTTC
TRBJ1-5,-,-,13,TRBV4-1,CASSQWGKEPQHF,TGCGCCAGCAGCCAATGGGGTAAGGAGCCCCAGCATTTT
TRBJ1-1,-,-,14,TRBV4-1,CASSQGVANTEAFF,TGCGCCAGCAGCCAAGGAGTAGCTAACACTGAAGCTTTCTTT
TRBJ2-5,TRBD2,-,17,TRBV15,CATSRGKLREAQETQYF,TGTGCCACCAGCAGGGGGAAGTTGCGGGAGGCACAAGAGACCCAGTACTTC
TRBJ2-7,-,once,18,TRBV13,CASSLSSGGGLLTYEQYF,TGTGCCAGCAGCTTATCTTCCGGAGGAGGACTCCTTACCTACGAGCAGTACTTC
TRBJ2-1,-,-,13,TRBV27,CASSLVSQAEQFF,TGTGCCAGCAGTTTAGTGAGTCAGGCTGAGCAGTTCTTC
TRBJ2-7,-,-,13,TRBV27,CASSLRVSYEQYF,TGTGCCAGCAGTTTACGTGTCTCCTACGAGCAGTACTTC
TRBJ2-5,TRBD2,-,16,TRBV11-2,CASSRILAAMGETQYF,TGTGCCAGCAGCCGAATCCTAGCGGCCATGGGAGAGACCCAGTACTTC
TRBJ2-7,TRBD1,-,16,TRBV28,CASSTFGTGGKFGQYF,TGTGCCAGCAGTACGTTCGGGACAGGGGGCAAGTTTGGGCAGTACTTC
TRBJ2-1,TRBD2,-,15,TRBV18,CASSPPLAGYNEQFF,TGTGCCAGCTCACCACCCCTAGCGGGATACAATGAGCAGTTCTTC
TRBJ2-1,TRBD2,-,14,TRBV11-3,CASSSSSGYNEQFF,TGTGCCAGCAGCTCATCTAGCGGGTACAATGAGCAGTTCTTC
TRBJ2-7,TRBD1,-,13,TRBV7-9,CASSLRTGYEQYF,TGTGCCAGCAGCCTGCGGACAGGGTACGAGCAGTACTTC
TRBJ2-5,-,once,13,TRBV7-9,CASSDSNQETQYF,TGTGCCAGCAGCGACAGTAACCAAGAGACCCAGTACTTC
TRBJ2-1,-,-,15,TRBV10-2,CASSSQGNTYNEQFF,TGCGCCAGCAGTTCGCAGGGCAATACCTACAATGAGCAGTTCTTC
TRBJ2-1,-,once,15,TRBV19,CASSILQGKRNEQFF,TGTGCCAGTAGTATCCTGCAGGGGAAACGGAATGAGCAGTTCTTC
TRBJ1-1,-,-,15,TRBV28,CASSLWGEVDTEAFF,TGTGCCAGCAGTTTATGGGGTGAGGTAGACACTGAAGCTTTCTTT
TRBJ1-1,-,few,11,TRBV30,CAWSQPPEAFF,TGTGCCTGGAGCCAGCCACCTGAAGCTTTCTTT
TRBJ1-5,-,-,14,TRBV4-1,CASSQDRQGQPQHF,TGCGCCAGCAGCCAAGATAGGCAGGGACAGCCCCAGCATTTT
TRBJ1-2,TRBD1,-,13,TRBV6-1,CASSLLTGHGYTF,TGTGCCAGCAGCCTCCTGACAGGGCATGGCTACACCTTC
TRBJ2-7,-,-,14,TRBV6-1,CASSEGVPSYEQYF,TGTGCCAGCAGTGAAGGAGTCCCCTCCTACGAGCAGTACTTC
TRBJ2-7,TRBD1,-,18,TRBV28,CASSSSWPRTGSPYEQYF,TGTGCCAGCAGTTCCTCTTGGCCCCGGACAGGATCTCCTTACGAGCAGTACTTC
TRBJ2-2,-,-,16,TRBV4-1,CASSQWLGRNTGELFF,TGCGCCAGCAGCCAGTGGCTGGGGAGGAACACCGGGGAGCTGTTTTTT
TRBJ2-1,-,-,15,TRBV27,CASSVADGTYNEQFF,TGTGCCAGCAGTGTAGCAGACGGCACCTACAATGAGCAGTTCTTC
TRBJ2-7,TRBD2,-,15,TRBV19,CAPGLALRFIREQYF,TGTGCCCCAGGACTAGCGCTCCGATTCATCCGCGAGCAGTACTTC
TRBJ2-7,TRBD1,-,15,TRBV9,CASSEGQGDSYEQYF,TGTGCCAGCAGCGAAGGACAGGGGGACTCCTACGAGCAGTACTTC
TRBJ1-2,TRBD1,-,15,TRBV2,CASSGIQGPNYGYTF,TGTGCCAGCAGTGGTATACAGGGGCCTAACTATGGCTACACCTTC
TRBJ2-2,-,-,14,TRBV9,CASSSASYTGELFF,TGTGCCAGCAGCTCAGCTAGTTACACCGGGGAGCTGTTTTTT
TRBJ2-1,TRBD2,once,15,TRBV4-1,CASSLPAGGYNEQFF,TGCGCCAGCAGCCTGCCAGCGGGAGGGTACAATGAGCAGTTCTTC
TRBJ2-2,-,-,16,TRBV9,CASSVYEGTNTGELFF,TGTGCCAGCAGCGTATATGAGGGAACGAACACCGGGGAGCTGTTTTTT
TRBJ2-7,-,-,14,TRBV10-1,CASTEAPGPYEQYF,TGCGCCAGCACCGAGGCTCCTGGGCCCTACGAGCAGTACTTC
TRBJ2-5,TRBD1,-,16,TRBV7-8,CASSSSRTGIQETQYF,TGTGCCAGCAGCTCAAGTCGGACAGGAATACAAGAGACCCAGTACTTC
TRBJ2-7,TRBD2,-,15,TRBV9,CASSAGTSGGSEQYF,TGTGCCAGCAGCGCTGGGACTAGCGGGGGAAGCGAGCAGTACTTC
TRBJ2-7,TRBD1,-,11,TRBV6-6,CASSTGDEQYF,TGTGCCAGCTCTACAGGGGACGAGCAGTACTTC
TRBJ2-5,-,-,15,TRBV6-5,CASSAISAATETQYF,TGTGCCAGCAGTGCCATTAGCGCCGCCACAGAGACCCAGTACTTC
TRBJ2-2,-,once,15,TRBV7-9,CASSYLPPNTGELFF,TGTGCCAGCAGCTACCTGCCCCCGAACACCGGGGAGCTGTTTTTT
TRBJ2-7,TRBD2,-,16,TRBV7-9,CASSPSGDLMIYEQYF,TGTGCCAGCAGCCCTAGCGGGGACCTTATGATCTACGAGCAGTACTTC
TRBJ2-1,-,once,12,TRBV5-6,CASSLGGNEQFF,TGTGCCAGCAGCTTGGGCGGCAATGAGCAGTTCTTC